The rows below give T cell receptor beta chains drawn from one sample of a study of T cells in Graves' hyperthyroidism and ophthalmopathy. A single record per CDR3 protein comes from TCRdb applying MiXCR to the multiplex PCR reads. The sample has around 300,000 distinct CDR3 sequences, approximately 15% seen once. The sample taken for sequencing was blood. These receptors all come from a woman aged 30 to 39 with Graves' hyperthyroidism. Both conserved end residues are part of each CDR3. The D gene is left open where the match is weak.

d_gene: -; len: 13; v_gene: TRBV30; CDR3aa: CAWSNTGVVIQYF
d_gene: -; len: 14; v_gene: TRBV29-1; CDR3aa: CSVAWNGLNTEAFF
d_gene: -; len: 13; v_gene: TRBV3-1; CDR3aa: CASSQVVTGELFF
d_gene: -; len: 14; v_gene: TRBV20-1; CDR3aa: CSARDNNGRSGQFF
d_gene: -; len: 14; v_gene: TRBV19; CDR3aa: CASNRGTNTGELFF
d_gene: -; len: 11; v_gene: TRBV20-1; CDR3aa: CSARDESQQYF
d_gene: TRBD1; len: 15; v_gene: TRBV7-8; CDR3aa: CASSSTQQGYNEQFF
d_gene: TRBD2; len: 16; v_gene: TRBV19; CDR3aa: CASSIPGTSGRYEQYF
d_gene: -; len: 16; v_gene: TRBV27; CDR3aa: CASVSLDAGPNNEQFF
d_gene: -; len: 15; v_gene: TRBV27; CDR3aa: CASSSGLLPYNEQFF
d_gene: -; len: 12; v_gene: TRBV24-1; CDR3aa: CATSEGGEKLFF
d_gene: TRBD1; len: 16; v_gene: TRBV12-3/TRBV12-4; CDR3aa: CASSPPKGASTGELFF
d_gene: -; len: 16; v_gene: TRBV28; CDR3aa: CASSLVAAYIPYEQYF
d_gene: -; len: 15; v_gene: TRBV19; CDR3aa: CASTLSDREIGELFF
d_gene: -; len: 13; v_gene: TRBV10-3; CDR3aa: CAINPGSRDTQYF
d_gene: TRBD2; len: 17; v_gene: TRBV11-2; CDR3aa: CASSPWTSGLAKNIQYF
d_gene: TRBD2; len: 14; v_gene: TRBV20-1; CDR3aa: CSAWTSEHQETQCF
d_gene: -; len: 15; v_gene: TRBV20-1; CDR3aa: CSARDLGGAKNIQYF
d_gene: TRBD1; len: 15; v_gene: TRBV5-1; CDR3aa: CASSSPGQGTYEQYF
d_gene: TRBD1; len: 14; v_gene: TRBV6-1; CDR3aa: CASSFGTGWGEQYF
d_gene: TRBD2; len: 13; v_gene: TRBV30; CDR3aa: CAWTPLATGELFF
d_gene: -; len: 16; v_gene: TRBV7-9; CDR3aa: CASSLGGEYSGNTIYF
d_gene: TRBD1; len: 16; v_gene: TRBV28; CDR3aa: CASSLSWTGGEETQYF
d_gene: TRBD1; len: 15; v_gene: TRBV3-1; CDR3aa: CASSQGQGSSNEQFF
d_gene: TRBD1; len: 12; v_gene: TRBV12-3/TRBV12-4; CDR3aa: CASSKDRVEAFF
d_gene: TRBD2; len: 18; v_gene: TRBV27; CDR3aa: CASSPHPGTSGITDTQYF
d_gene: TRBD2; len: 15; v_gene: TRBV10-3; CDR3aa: CATVAGSSSYNEQFF
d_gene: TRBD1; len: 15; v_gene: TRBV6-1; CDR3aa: CASRYGQGGADTQYF
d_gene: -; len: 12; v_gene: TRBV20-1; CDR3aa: CSARASSDTQYF
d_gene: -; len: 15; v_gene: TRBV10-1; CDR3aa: CASSPPGLVYNEQFF
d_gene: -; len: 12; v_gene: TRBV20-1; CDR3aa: CSGTSVGSPLHF
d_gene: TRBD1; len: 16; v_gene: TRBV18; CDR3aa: CASSRTLTGDDTEAFF
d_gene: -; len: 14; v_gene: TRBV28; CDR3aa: CASSEPRVGEKLFF
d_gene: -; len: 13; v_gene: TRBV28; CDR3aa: CASSFAGADIQYF
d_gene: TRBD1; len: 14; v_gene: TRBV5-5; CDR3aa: CASSAWTGPYEQYF
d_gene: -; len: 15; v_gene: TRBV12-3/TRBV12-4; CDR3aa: CASSLTPSARNEQFF
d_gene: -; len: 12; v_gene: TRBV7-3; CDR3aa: CASSRDGETQYF
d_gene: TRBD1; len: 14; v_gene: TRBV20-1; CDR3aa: CSATKTGRSTEAFF
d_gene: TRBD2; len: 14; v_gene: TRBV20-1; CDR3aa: CSALRERVYNEQFF
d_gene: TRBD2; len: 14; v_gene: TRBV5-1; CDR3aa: CASSPGLDGYEQYF
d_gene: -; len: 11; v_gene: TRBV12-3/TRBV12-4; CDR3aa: CASSWGYGYTF